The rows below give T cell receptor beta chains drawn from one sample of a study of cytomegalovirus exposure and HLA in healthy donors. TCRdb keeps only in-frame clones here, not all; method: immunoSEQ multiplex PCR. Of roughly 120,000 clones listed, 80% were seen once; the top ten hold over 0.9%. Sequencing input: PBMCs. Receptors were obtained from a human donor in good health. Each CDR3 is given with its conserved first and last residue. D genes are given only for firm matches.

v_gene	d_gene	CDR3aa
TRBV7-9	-	CASSVEGSANEKLFF
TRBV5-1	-	CASSLEPNSGYTF
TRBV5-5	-	CASSPAGLGTEAFF
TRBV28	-	CASGSQDRTSGNTIYF
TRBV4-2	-	CASSPQGTEAFF
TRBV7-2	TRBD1	CASSLGIQWWDRVSSEQYF
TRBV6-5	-	CASSYWASSGANVLTF
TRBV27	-	CASAPLEGAKNIQYF
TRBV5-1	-	CASRSGTVDEKLFF
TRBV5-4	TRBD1	CASSSGQGRTGELFF
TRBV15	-	CATSRGAGEKLFF
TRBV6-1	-	CAICLFQEYNEQFF
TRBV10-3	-	CAINAGSGEKLFF
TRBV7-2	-	CASSRAGDRAYEQYF
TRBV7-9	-	CASSLVPGFGYEQYF
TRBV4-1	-	CASSLWTGAGGSYEQYF
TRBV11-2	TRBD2	CASRPIGRGVDTQYF
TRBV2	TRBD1	CASSGPVRDRASYEQFF
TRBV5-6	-	CASNRVRAHLNYGYTF
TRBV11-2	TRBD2	CASSPSPWTSGPDTQYF
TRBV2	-	CASSEAHGGPYEQYF
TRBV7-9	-	CASSLETSSNQPQHF
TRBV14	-	CASSQDQWYEQYF
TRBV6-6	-	CASRQGYGYTF
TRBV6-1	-	CASSKQGSRETQYF
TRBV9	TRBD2	CASSVGVGAGGGADTQYF
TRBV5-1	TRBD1	CASSSGQGGGNTEAFF
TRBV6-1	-	CASRIRAGYEQYF
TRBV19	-	CASSPTANYGYTF
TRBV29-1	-	CSVVRQGNEKLFF
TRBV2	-	CASSDGVSSYNSPLHF
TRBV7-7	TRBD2	CASSPGEGLSYEQYF
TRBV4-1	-	CASSQGQVMNTEAFF
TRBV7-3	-	CASSLTGGATDTQYF
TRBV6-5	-	CASTLRAGGPEAFF
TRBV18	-	CASSPSGDSGNTIYF
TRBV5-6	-	CASSPDTNEQFF
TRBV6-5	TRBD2	CASSPGLAGGVEQFF
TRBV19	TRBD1	CASSTGQGSDGYTF
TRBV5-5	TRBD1	CASSLGMGQGREQYF
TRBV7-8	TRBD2	CASSLEASGDNEQFF
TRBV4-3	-	CASSQGQMNTEAFF
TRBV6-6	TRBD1	CASLPGQTNEKLFF
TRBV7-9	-	CASSSPWGRSTNEKLFF
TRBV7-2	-	CASSSEGGYTF
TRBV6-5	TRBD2	CASNNRGGTDTQYF
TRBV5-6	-	CASSLSSLRAEAFF
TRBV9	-	CASSPQGNEKLFF
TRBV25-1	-	CASSESLGGTGAFF
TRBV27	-	CASSFVRGQPQHF
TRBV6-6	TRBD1	CASRPYPGGEQYF
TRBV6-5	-	CASRVGLNSYEQYF
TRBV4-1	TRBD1	CASSQEAPSTGSYEQYF
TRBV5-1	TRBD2	CASSSFTSGGIETQYF
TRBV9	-	CASSFRGGGNTEAFF
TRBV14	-	CASSQATGVPSTDTQYF
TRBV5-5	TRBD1	CASSVDRGQGQPQHF
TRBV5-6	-	CASSKPSDRSTGELFF